This passage covers 7 T cell receptor beta chains from one sample sequenced in a study of T-cell reconstitution after alpha-beta-depleted transplantation in children. Unique molecular identifiers were incorporated into the prepared TCRbeta library. TCRdb re-called the PCR reads through MiXCR, storing one row per CDR3 protein. This sample yields about 420,000 distinct CDR3 sequences, of which about a tenth are seen a single time; 4.5% to 7% belongs to the top ten. This specimen consisted of PBMCs from the stem cell graft donor, obtained from the stem cell graft. These receptors all come from a human donor who donated a stem cell graft to a child with acute myeloid leukemia.

In this sample, this clonotype turned up many times. The genes are TRBV6-1 and TRBJ2-5, with TRBD1 matching over 10 bases. The CDR3 is made up of 15 amino acids. CDR1 and CDR2 from the germline V gene are MNHNS and SASEGT. The junction had 9 bases not matched to a gene; V was cut back by 7 bases and J by 4 bases. CDR3 sequence (DNA): TGTGCCAGCACCCGAACCGACAGGGGGCGAGAGACCCAGTACTTC. Protein sequence: CASTRTDRGRETQYF.

The chain couples TRBV20-1 to TRBJ2-2; D might be TRBD1 (6 bases). The V gene lost 3 bases and the J gene lost 4 bases, with 18 bases spanning the gap. CDR1 DFQATT and CDR2 SNEGSKA come from the germline V gene (reference sequence). The CDR3 spans 16 residues. The CDR3 sequence is CSARGVLQGSTGELFF. CDR3 sequence (DNA): TGCAGTGCTAGGGGGGTGCTGCAGGGGAGCACCGGGGAGCTGTTTTTT.

This chain joins TRBV5-1 and TRBJ1-4, with 9 bases aligning to TRBD1. V trimming: 1 base; J trimming: 6 bases; junction bases outside the gene matches: 4. CDR1 and CDR2 (germline): SGHRS, YFSETQ. The length of the CDR3 is 15 residues. The chain's CDR3 is CASSLRGTGYEKLFF. CDR3 DNA: TGCGCCAGCAGCTTGCGGGGGACAGGGTATGAAAAACTGTTTTTT.

This clonotype was counted between two and nine times. The chain couples TRBV5-1 to TRBJ1-4; D may be TRBD1 (6 bases). Trimming left V 3 bases short and J 2 bases short, with 14 bases between. This CDR3 comprises 16 residues. Per the germline V gene, CDR1 is SGHRS and CDR2 is YFSETQ. In DNA, the CDR3 is TGCGCCAGCAGCTCCCCCTCTCAGGGGACTAATGAAAAACTGTTTTTT. Protein: CASSSPSQGTNEKLFF.

The table lists this clonotype with a few counts. The rearrangement joins TRBV4-3 to TRBJ2-5; TRBD1 agrees at 9 bases. Unmatched junction bases numbered 9, after V lost 3 bases and J lost 4 bases. This CDR3 region has 16 residues. Germline CDR1 LGHNA, CDR2 YSLEER. As DNA, the CDR3 is TGCGCCAGCAGCCAGTACAGGGGGCGTAGCGGAGAGACCCAGTACTTC. It yields the protein CASSQYRGRSGETQYF.

Comment on this clonotype: A much larger clone is a single base away; this may be a read error. The chain joins TRBV29-1 to TRBJ2-1; 7 positions match TRBD1. Germline-derived CDR1 and CDR2 are SQVTM and ANQGSEA. The length of the CDR3 is 11 residues. The V segment lost 4 bases and the J segment 13 bases; nucleotides outside the gene matches: 7. The CDR3 loop is CSVVRQGGQFF. Here the CDR3 DNA reads TGCAGCGTTGTCCGACAGGGCGGCCAGTTCTTC.

Ten or more counts support this clonotype. The chain carries TRBV20-1 and TRBJ2-2; 14 nucleotides align to TRBD2. CDR1 DFQATT and CDR2 SNEGSKA come from the germline V gene (reference sequence). This CDR3 region has 16 residues. The V gene end was trimmed by 3 bases and the J gene end by 7 bases; junction bases not matched to a gene: 7. The DNA of the CDR3 is TGCAGTGCTAGTGGGGGACTAGCGGGGGACATCGGGGAGCTGTTTTTT. It is translated as CSASGGLAGDIGELFF.